Given below is one TCR beta chain in context. The target antigen is unknown. Profiling relied on immunoSEQ multiplex PCR, and the TCRdb table lists in-frame clones only, not all of them. The sample shows around 160,000 clones, around four fifths of them seen only once. This record belongs to a study of cytomegalovirus exposure and HLA in healthy donors. Study-wide findings and caveats: In vitro work confirmed that a few CMV-associated chains recognize CMV antigens. Overall, around 150 TCR beta chains were annotated as cytomegalovirus-associated. Most sequenced TCRs were rare (though some public TCRs occurred in many donors).

The source of this sequence is a man in his thirties or forties in good health and CMV-seropositive. The specimen sequenced was PBMCs.

The CDR3 coding sequence is TGTGCCAGCAGCCTCGCGGGAGGGGGATCAGATACGCAGTATTTT. This translates into CASSLAGGGSDTQYF. The gene calls are TRBV5-4 and TRBJ2-3; 9 bases match TRBD2. J was trimmed by 4 bases and V by 4 bases; bases with no gene match: 7. Germline loops: CDR1 SGHNT, CDR2 YYREEE (reference sequence). This CDR3 has 15 amino acids.